This TCR beta chain emerged from a study of blood T cell repertoires in COVID-19. The protocol was immunoSEQ multiplex PCR, while the TCRdb copy is restricted to in-frame clones and leaves out a portion. The sample lists some 200,000 clones; around 82% were seen once. V was shortened by 0 bases and J by 5 bases, with 16 bases between the two germline ends. Looked up from germline, CDR1 is MNHEY and CDR2 is SVGEGT. The CDR3 consists of 16 residues. The clonotype comes from a woman aged 45 to 65 who had been exposed to COVID-19. The sample comprised PBMCs or T cells enriched from blood (not recorded which). The chain recombines TRBV6-2 or TRBV6-3 with TRBJ1-1; TRBD1 is a possible D gene (6 bases). Written as DNA, the CDR3 is TGTGCCAGCAGTTACTCTCTCGGGGGGCTTGCGACTGAAGCTTTCTTT. The encoded protein is CASSYSLGGLATEAFF.